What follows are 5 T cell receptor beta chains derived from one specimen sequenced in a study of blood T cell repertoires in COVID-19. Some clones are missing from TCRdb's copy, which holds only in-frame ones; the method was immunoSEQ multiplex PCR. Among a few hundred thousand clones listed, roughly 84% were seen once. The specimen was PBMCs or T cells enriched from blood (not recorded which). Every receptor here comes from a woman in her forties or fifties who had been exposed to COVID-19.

CDR3 coding DNA: TGCAGCGTTGATACGGGGGGAGAGACCCAGTACTTC. Protein product: CSVDTGGETQYF. The gene calls are TRBV29-1 and TRBJ2-5; 7 bases fit TRBD2. Germline V gene data show CDR1 as SQVTM and CDR2 as ANQGSEA. The CDR3 extends over 12 amino acids. V was clipped by 3 bases and J by 4 bases; unmatched bases: 2.

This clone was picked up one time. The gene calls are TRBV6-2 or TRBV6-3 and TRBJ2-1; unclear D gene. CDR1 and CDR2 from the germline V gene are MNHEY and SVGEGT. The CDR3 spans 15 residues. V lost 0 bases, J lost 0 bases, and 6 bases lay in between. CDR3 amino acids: CASSYSASSYNEQFF. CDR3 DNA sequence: TGTGCCAGCAGTTACTCCGCTAGCTCCTACAATGAGCAGTTCTTC.

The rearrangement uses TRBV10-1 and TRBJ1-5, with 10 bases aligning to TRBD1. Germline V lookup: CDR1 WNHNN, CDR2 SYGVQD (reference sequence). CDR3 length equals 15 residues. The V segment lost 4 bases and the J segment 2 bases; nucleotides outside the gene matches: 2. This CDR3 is CASSAGTGGNQPQHF. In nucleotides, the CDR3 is TGCGCCAGCAGTGCCGGGACAGGGGGCAATCAGCCCCAGCATTTT.

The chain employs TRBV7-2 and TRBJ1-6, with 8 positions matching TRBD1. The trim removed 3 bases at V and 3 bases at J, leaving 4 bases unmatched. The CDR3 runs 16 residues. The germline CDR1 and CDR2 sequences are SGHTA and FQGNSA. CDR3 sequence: CASSLDRVRYNSPLHF. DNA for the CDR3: TGTGCCAGCAGCTTGGACAGGGTCCGCTATAATTCACCCCTCCACTTT.

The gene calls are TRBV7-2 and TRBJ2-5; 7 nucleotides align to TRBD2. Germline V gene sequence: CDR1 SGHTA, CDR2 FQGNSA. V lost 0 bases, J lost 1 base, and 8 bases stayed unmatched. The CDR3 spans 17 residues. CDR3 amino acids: CASSLAPSAGFQETQYF. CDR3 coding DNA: TGTGCCAGCAGCTTAGCGCCCTCAGCGGGGTTCCAAGAGACCCAGTACTTC.